This T cell receptor beta chain was recovered during a study of blood T cells in healthy people across ages. The V gene's germline CDR1 is MNHNY and CDR2 SVGAGI (reference sequence). Trimming at V came to 7 bases and at J to 0 bases, leaving 5 bases not matched to a gene. The CDR3 sequence is 14 residues long. The authors ran a second PCR of roughly 6 to 12 cycles using a sample-barcoded 5' primer and a J-beta primer mix. Any given sample supplied a minimum of 2.5 million CDR3-containing paired-end reads. Each CDR3 protein gets one entry after TCRdb re-called the 5' RACE reads with MiXCR. Of 650,000 to 950,000 distinct CDR3 sequences in the sample, under 55% are singletons; the top ten hold about a fifth.

The chain is built from TRBV6-6 and TRBJ1-1; 7 bases are shared with TRBD1. The TCR comes from a man in his sixties in good health. What was sequenced was blood. CDR3 amino acids: CASTGDSLNTEAFF. Here the CDR3 DNA reads TGTGCCAGCACCGGGGACAGTTTGAACACTGAAGCTTTCTTT.